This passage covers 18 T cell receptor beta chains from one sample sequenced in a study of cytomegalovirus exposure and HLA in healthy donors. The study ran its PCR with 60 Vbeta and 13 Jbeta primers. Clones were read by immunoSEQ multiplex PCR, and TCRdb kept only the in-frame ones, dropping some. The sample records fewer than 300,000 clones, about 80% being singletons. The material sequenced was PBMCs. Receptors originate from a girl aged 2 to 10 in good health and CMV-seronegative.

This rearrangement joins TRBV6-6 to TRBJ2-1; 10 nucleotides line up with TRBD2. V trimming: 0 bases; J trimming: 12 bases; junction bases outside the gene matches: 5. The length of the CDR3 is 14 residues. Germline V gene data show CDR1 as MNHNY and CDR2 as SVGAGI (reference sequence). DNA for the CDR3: TGTGCCAGCAGTTACTCCGCTAGCGGGGGTGGGCAGTTCTTC. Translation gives CASSYSASGGGQFF.

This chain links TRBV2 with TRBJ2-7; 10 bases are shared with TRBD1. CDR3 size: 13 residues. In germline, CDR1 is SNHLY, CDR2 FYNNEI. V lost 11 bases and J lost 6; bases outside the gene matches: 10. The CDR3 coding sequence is TGTGCCCGACCCGGGACAGGGGTAGCCGAGCAGTACTTC. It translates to CARPGTGVAEQYF.

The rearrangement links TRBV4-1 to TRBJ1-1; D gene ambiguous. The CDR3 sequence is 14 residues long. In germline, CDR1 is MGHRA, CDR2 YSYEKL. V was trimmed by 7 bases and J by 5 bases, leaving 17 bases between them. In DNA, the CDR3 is TGCGCCAGCAAACCGACATCAGTGAGTACTGAAGCTTTCTTT. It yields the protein CASKPTSVSTEAFF.

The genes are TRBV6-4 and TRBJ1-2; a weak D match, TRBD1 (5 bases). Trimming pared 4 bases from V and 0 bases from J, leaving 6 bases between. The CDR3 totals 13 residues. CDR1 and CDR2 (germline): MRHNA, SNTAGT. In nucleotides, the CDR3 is TGTGCCAGCAGTGCGGGGGCTAACTATGGCTACACCTTC. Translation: CASSAGANYGYTF.

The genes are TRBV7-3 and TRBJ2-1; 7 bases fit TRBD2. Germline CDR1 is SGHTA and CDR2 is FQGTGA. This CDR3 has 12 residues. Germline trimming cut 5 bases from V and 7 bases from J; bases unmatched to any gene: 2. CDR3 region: CASSPGGNEQFF. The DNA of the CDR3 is TGTGCCAGCAGCCCCGGGGGGAATGAGCAGTTCTTC.

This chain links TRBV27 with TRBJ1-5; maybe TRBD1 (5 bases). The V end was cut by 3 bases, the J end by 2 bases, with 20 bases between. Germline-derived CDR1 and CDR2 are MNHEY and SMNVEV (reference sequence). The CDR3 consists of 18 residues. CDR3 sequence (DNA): TGTGCCAGCAGTTTTGCAGGGTCCTGGCTTCTTGGCAATCAGCCCCAGCATTTT. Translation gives CASSFAGSWLLGNQPQHF.

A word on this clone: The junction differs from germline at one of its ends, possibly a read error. For the CDR3, the DNA is TGTGCCAGCAGCCCCCGAGGAGGGAGCATCCGCACAGCTACGCAGTATTTT. Translating gives CASSPRGGSIRTATQYF. The V and J genes are TRBV14 and TRBJ2-3; a possible D gene is TRBD2 (6 bases). The CDR3 sequence is 17 residues long. Germline V gene sequence: CDR1 SGHDN, CDR2 FVKESK. Looking up the rest from reference TRBV14 and TRBJ2-3 gives the full variable domain: EAGVTQFPSHSVIEKGQTVTLRCDPISGHDNLYWYRRVMGKEIKFLLHFVKESKQDESGMPNNRFLAERTGGTYSTLKVQPAELEDSGVYFCASSPRGGSIRTATQYFGPGTRLTVL.

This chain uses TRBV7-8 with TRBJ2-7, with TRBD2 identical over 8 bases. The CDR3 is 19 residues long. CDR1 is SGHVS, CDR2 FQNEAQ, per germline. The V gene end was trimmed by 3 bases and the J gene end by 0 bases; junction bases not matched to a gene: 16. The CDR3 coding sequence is TGTGCCAGCAGCTTTTCCGAACATCTCAGCGGGACTAGCTCCTACGAGCAGTACTTC. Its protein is CASSFSEHLSGTSSYEQYF.

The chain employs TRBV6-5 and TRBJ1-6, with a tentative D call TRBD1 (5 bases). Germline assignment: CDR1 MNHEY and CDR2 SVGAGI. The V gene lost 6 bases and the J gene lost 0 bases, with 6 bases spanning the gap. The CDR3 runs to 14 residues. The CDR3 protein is CASRDNSYNSPLHF. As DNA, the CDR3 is TGTGCCAGCAGGGACAACTCCTATAATTCACCCCTCCACTTT.

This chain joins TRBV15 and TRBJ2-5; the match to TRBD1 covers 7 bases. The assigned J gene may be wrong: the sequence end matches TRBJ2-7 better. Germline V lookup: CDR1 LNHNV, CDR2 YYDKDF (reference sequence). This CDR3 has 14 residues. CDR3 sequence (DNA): TGTGCCACCAGCAGTTTAGGGGGCTTCTACGAGCAGTACTTC. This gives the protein CATSSLGGFYEQYF.

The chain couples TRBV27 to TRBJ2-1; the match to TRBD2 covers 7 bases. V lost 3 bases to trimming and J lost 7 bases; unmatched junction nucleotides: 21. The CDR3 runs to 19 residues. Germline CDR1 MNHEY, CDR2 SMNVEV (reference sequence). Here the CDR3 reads CASSFRPSGVLIRRNEQFF. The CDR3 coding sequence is TGTGCCAGCAGTTTCCGGCCCAGCGGGGTACTCATCCGAAGGAATGAGCAGTTCTTC.

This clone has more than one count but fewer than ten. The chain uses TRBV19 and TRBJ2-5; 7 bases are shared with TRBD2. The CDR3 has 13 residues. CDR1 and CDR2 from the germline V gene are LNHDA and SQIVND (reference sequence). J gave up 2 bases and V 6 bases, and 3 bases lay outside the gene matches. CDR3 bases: TGTGCCAGTAGACCGGGAGGACAAGAGACCCAGTACTTC. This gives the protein CASRPGGQETQYF.

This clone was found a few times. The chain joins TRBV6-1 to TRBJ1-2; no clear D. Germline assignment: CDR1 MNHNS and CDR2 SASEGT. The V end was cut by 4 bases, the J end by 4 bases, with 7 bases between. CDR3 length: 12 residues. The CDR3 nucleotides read TGTGCCAGCAGTGGTTTTAGCTATGGCTACACCTTC. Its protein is CASSGFSYGYTF.

CDR3 DNA sequence: TGCCCGGGGTTTGGGGGCTACACCTTC. This sequence encodes CPGFGGYTF. V and J are TRBV10-2 and TRBJ1-2, with D hard to call. Germline loops: CDR1 WSHSY, CDR2 SAAADI. CDR3 length: 9 amino acids.

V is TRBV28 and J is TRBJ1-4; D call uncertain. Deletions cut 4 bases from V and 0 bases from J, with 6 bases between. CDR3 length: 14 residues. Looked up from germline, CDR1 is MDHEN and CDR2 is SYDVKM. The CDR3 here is CASSSGATNEKLFF. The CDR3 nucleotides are TGTGCCAGCAGTTCCGGGGCAACTAATGAAAAACTGTTTTTT.

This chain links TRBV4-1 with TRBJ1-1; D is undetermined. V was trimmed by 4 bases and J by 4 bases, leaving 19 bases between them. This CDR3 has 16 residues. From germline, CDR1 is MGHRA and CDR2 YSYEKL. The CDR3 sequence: CASSLVPPMVSTEAFF. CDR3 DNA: TGCGCCAGCAGCCTCGTTCCCCCAATGGTTAGCACTGAAGCTTTCTTT.

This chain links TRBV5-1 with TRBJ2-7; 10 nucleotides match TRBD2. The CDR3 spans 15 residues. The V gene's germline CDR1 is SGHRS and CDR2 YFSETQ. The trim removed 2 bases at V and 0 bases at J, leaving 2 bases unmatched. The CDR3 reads CASSFTSGNSYEQYF. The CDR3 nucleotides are TGCGCCAGCAGCTTCACTAGCGGGAACTCCTACGAGCAGTACTTC. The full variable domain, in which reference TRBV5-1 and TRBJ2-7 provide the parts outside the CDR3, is KAGVTQTPRYLIKTRGQQVTLSCSPISGHRSVSWYQQTPGQGLQFLFEYFSETQRNKGNFPGRFSGRQFSNSRSEMNVSTLELGDSALYLCASSFTSGNSYEQYFGPGTRLTVT.

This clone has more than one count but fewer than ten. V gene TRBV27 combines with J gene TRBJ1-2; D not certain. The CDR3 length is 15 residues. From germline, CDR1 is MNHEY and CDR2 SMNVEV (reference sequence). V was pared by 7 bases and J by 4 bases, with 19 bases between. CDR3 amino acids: CASTPSRNNLYGYTF. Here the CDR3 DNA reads TGTGCCAGCACCCCGAGCAGGAACAACCTCTATGGCTACACCTTC.